The 22 T cell receptor beta chains presented below share a single source sample, sequenced in a study of blood T cell repertoires in COVID-19. Sequencing used immunoSEQ multiplex PCR; TCRdb keeps in-frame clones, though not all of them. Counted here are around 190,000 clones, 80% to 85% occurring once; the ten biggest clones make up around 8%. What was sequenced was peripheral blood. The origin of the receptors is a woman between 65 and 79 years old with COVID-19, enrolled during active disease.

The V call is TRBV11-2, the J call TRBJ1-5; tentative D call: TRBD1 (5 bases). Trimming took off 5 bases at V and 7 bases at J, with 12 bases between the two ends. Per the germline V gene, CDR1 is SGHAT and CDR2 is FQNNGV. This CDR3 is 13 amino acids long. The CDR3 DNA follows: TGTGCCAGCAGCCCAGGGTATGGCCAGCCCCAGCATTTT. Translated, it gives CASSPGYGQPQHF.

The chain recombines TRBV19 with TRBJ1-5; D ambiguous. V was trimmed by 6 bases and J by 4 bases, leaving 10 bases between them. CDR3 length: 13 amino acids. Germline CDR1 LNHDA, CDR2 SQIVND (reference sequence). CDR3 in amino acids: CASRGWENQPQHF. CDR3 in DNA: TGTGCCAGTAGAGGATGGGAGAATCAGCCCCAGCATTTT. Looking up the rest from reference TRBV19 and TRBJ1-5 gives the full variable domain: DGGITQSPKYLFRKEGQNVTLSCEQNLNHDAMYWYRQDPGQGLRLIYYSQIVNDFQKGDIAEGYSVSREKKESFPLTVTSAQKNPTAFYLCASRGWENQPQHFGDGTRLSIL.

The chain is built from TRBV12-3 or TRBV12-4 and TRBJ2-3; D ambiguous. This CDR3 contains 13 residues. Trimming removed 6 bases from V and 2 bases from J, with 9 bases in between. The CDR3 protein is CASSRWLTDTQYF. The CDR3 DNA reads as TGTGCCAGCAGCCGATGGCTCACAGATACGCAGTATTTT.

The rearrangement links TRBV27 to TRBJ2-7; 7 positions match TRBD2. The CDR3 extends over 15 amino acids. With V trimmed by 2 bases and J by 3 bases, 7 bases remained unmatched. The germline CDR1 and CDR2 sequences are MNHEY and SMNVEV (reference sequence). This CDR3 is CASSLRRERFYEQYF. The DNA for the CDR3 is TGTGCCAGCAGTTTAAGGCGGGAGAGGTTCTACGAGCAGTACTTC.

The chain is built from TRBV6-5 and TRBJ1-1, with 9 bases matching TRBD1. Germline-derived CDR1 and CDR2 are MNHEY and SVGAGI. Trimming cost V 6 bases and J 5 bases; bases outside gene matches: 7. This CDR3 region has 14 residues. CDR3 coding DNA: TGTGCCAGCAGGGGGGACAGGGAGAAGACTGAAGCTTTCTTT. As protein: CASRGDREKTEAFF.

In nucleotides, the CDR3 is TGTGCCAGCAGCTTGGCCCCTCCGGGACTAGCGAAGAATGAGCAGTTCTTC. Its translation: CASSLAPPGLAKNEQFF. The chain links TRBV7-2 to TRBJ2-1; 10 bases agree with TRBD2. Germline values: CDR1 SGHTA, CDR2 FQGNSA. The CDR3 runs 17 residues. The junction had 12 bases not matched to a gene; V was cut back by 3 bases and J by 7 bases. Using reference TRBV7-2 and TRBJ2-1 for the parts outside the CDR3, the full variable domain is GAGVSQSPSNKVTEKGKDVELRCDPISGHTALYWYRQSLGQGLEFLIYFQGNSAPDKSGLPSDRFSAERTGGSVSTLTIQRTQQEDSAVYLCASSLAPPGLAKNEQFFGPGTRLTVL.

The chain has TRBV25-1 and TRBJ2-5; 8 positions match TRBD2. CDR1 MGHDK and CDR2 SYGVNS come from the germline V gene. The V segment lost 1 base and the J segment 7 bases; nucleotides outside the gene matches: 11. The CDR3 runs 16 residues. Here the CDR3 reads CASSEFGSAGVGTQYF. CDR3 in DNA: TGTGCCAGCAGTGAATTTGGGTCAGCGGGAGTAGGGACCCAGTACTTC.

The chain couples TRBV19 to TRBJ2-3, with a possible D match to TRBD1 (7 bases). Per germline, CDR1 LNHDA and CDR2 SQIVND (reference sequence). The CDR3 totals 16 residues. V lost 6 bases, J lost 3 bases, and 19 bases lay in between. This chain's CDR3 is CASRRDSGGSTDTQYF. CDR3 sequence (DNA): TGTGCCAGTAGGCGGGACAGTGGAGGGTCAACAGATACGCAGTATTTT.

J is TRBJ2-5 and V is TRBV10-3; TRBD2 matches 9 bases. Germline V gene data show CDR1 as ENHRY and CDR2 as SYGVKD. The length of the CDR3 is 15 residues. J was trimmed by 2 bases and V by 5 bases; bases with no gene match: 6. This CDR3 is CAISPTSGTQETQYF. The CDR3 DNA is TGTGCCATCAGTCCGACTAGCGGTACACAAGAGACCCAGTACTTC.

V gene TRBV5-1 combines with J gene TRBJ1-1; TRBD1 is a possible D gene (6 bases). Germline lookup yields CDR1 SGHRS and CDR2 YFSETQ. V shed 4 bases and J shed 4 bases, with 17 bases lying between them. This CDR3 is 15 amino acids long. The CDR3 nucleotides read TGCGCCAGCAGCGTACAGGGATCCCTCGCCACTGAAGCTTTCTTT. Translated: CASSVQGSLATEAFF.

The rearrangement links TRBV28 to TRBJ2-7; D ambiguous. CDR1 and CDR2 (germline): MDHEN, SYDVKM. V gave up 6 bases and J gave up 3 bases, with 12 bases separating them. The CDR3 consists of 13 residues. CDR3 sequence reads: CASSLPVVYEQYF. The CDR3, as DNA: TGTGCCAGCAGCCTCCCGGTTGTCTACGAGCAGTACTTC.

This chain links TRBV9 with TRBJ2-6; 7 nucleotides agree with TRBD1. The V and J ends lost 0 bases and 2 bases, in that order; junction bases with no gene match: 8. Germline V lookup: CDR1 SGDLS, CDR2 YYNGEE. CDR3 size: 18 residues. The CDR3 protein is CASSVVEGALPGANVLTF. Here the CDR3 DNA reads TGTGCCAGCAGCGTAGTTGAGGGGGCGCTTCCTGGGGCCAACGTCCTGACTTTC.

The V and J genes are TRBV7-2 and TRBJ2-7, with 7 nucleotides matching TRBD2. The CDR3 loop spans 15 amino acids. The V gene end was trimmed by 4 bases and the J gene end by 10 bases; junction bases not matched to a gene: 16. Germline lookup yields CDR1 SGHTA and CDR2 FQGNSA. The CDR3: CASSSAWGGSNLQYF. The DNA for the CDR3 is TGTGCCAGCAGCTCGGCATGGGGGGGGTCGAACCTTCAGTACTTC.

This clone was seen only a few times. The chain employs TRBV5-1 and TRBJ1-1; no definite D call. This CDR3 is built from 14 residues. CDR1 and CDR2 (germline): SGHRS, YFSETQ. V lost 3 bases to trimming and J lost 2 bases, with 11 bases between them. CDR3 in amino acids: CASSSETPNTEAFF. As DNA, the CDR3 is TGCGCCAGCAGCTCTGAGACACCCAACACTGAAGCTTTCTTT.

The gene calls are TRBV24-1 and TRBJ2-3; weak D call: TRBD2 (7 bases). The germline CDR1 and CDR2 sequences are KGHDR and SFDVKD. This CDR3 is built from 15 residues. Trimming took off 5 bases at V and 5 bases at J, with 16 bases between the two ends. The CDR3 sequence is CATSAGEGSRDTQYF. The CDR3, as DNA: TGTGCCACCAGTGCAGGGGAGGGGTCTAGAGATACGCAGTATTTT.

This chain links TRBV14 with TRBJ2-7, with TRBD2 matching over 14 bases. CDR1 and CDR2 (germline): SGHDN, FVKESK. CDR3 length: 19 residues. J was trimmed by 2 bases and V by 0 bases; bases with no gene match: 9. Written as DNA, the CDR3 is TGTGCCAGCAGCCAAGATCGGGGACTAGCGGGAGAACGGACCTACGAGCAGTACTTC. Translation gives CASSQDRGLAGERTYEQYF.

CDR3 sequence (DNA): TGTGCCAGCAGCCAACTATTCCGGGACAGGGGCTCACCCCTCCACTTT. Protein: CASSQLFRDRGSPLHF. V usage is TRBV3-1 (or the pseudogene TRBV3-2) and J usage is TRBJ1-6; 10 nucleotides agree with TRBD1. Germline V gene lookup returns CDR1 LGHDT and CDR2 YNNKEL (reference sequence). CDR3 length equals 16 residues. V shed 2 bases and J 10 bases; nucleotides not matched to a gene: 8.

This clone was seen only once. The chain has TRBV6-6 and TRBJ2-4, with unresolved D. Trimming removed 8 bases at V and 0 bases at J, with 14 bases between. In germline, CDR1 is MNHNY, CDR2 SVGAGI (reference sequence). The CDR3 covers 15 residues. The CDR3 region has the DNA TGTGCCAGCTTTGATAGTCAGCGAGCCAAAAACATTCAGTACTTC. Its translation: CASFDSQRAKNIQYF.

In its sample, this clone was seen a few times. The V and J genes are TRBV28 and TRBJ2-1; 9 bases align to TRBD1. Germline lookup yields CDR1 MDHEN and CDR2 SYDVKM. The V segment lost 4 bases and the J segment 3 bases; nucleotides outside the gene matches: 1. CDR3 length equals 14 residues. CDR3 nucleotides: TGTGCCAGCAGTTACAGGGGGCTCTACAATGAGCAGTTCTTC. Its translation: CASSYRGLYNEQFF. Drawing the rest from reference TRBV28 and TRBJ2-1, the complete variable domain is DVKVTQSSRYLVKRTGEKVFLECVQDMDHENMFWYRQDPGLGLRLIYFSYDVKMKEKGDIPEGYSVSREKKERFSLILESASTNQTSMYLCASSYRGLYNEQFFGPGTRLTVL.

The V call is TRBV28, the J call TRBJ1-1; D possibly corresponds to TRBD1 (5 bases). The CDR3 length is 15 residues. V was pared by 5 bases and J by 0 bases, with 13 bases between. The V gene's germline CDR1 is MDHEN and CDR2 SYDVKM. CDR3 DNA sequence: TGTGCCAGCAGTCTCACCGACAGACTGAACACTGAAGCTTTCTTT. This codes for CASSLTDRLNTEAFF. The full variable domain, its missing parts supplied by reference TRBV28 and TRBJ1-1, is DVKVTQSSRYLVKRTGEKVFLECVQDMDHENMFWYRQDPGLGLRLIYFSYDVKMKEKGDIPEGYSVSREKKERFSLILESASTNQTSMYLCASSLTDRLNTEAFFGQGTRLTVV.

The chain joins TRBV7-2 to TRBJ2-7; possible D gene TRBD1, 6 bases. Germline CDR1 reads SGHTA; CDR2 reads FQGNSA. The V and J ends lost 1 base and 0 bases respectively, with 10 bases between them. This CDR3 is 15 amino acids long. The CDR3, as DNA: TGTGCCAGCAGCTTAGGGACAGTGCCCTCCTACGAGCAGTACTTC. Encoded protein: CASSLGTVPSYEQYF.

In regard to this clone: The sample carries other DNA sequences with the same CDR3. This chain uses TRBV6-2 or TRBV6-3 with TRBJ2-1; TRBD2 aligns across 11 bases. The J segment lost 1 base and the V segment lost 5 bases, leaving 4 bases of the junction unmatched. The CDR3 covers 16 residues. Germline V gives CDR1 MNHEY, CDR2 SVGEGT. The CDR3 loop reads CASSTRLAGSYNEQFF. CDR3 sequence (DNA): TGTGCCAGCAGTACCCGACTAGCGGGGTCCTACAATGAGCAGTTCTTC.